Shown below are 6 T cell receptor beta chains from a single sample sequenced in a study of CD4 T cells in relation to SARS-CoV-2 and coronaviruses. Measured with immunoSEQ multiplex PCR; TCRdb has only the in-frame clones, and not every one. Here the sample spans 20,000 or so clones, 60% to 85% being singletons. CD4+ T cells from unexposed donors were obtained before the COVID-19 pandemic (2011-2018). The cells were cultured for 10 days before CD4+ T cells were isolated. These TCRs' antigens remain unknown. Sequencing was done on a sample of CD4+ T cells from PBMCs, cultured in vitro. These receptors were obtained from a human donor in good health.

The V and J genes are TRBV6-5 and TRBJ2-5; the D is unclear. Germline V lookup: CDR1 MNHEY, CDR2 SVGAGI. Trimming pared 1 base from V and 4 bases from J, leaving 1 base between. The CDR3 spans 11 residues. CDR3 in DNA: TGTGCCAGCAGTTACTTAGAGACCCAGTACTTC. Encoded protein: CASSYLETQYF.

This sequence joins TRBV9 and TRBJ2-3; 10 positions match TRBD2. V shed 2 bases, J shed 6 bases, and the junction held 9 bases outside the gene matches. Germline V CDR1 and CDR2: SGDLS, YYNGEE. The CDR3 covers 16 residues. The chain's CDR3 is CASSVGAGGPMDTQYF. The CDR3 bases are TGTGCCAGCAGCGTGGGAGCGGGAGGGCCTATGGATACGCAGTATTTT.

The genes are TRBV19 and TRBJ1-1; D remains unclear. The germline CDR1 and CDR2 sequences are LNHDA and SQIVND (reference sequence). The V and J ends lost 0 bases and 4 bases respectively, with 12 bases between them. The CDR3 covers 15 residues. CDR3 amino acids: CASSIDPGKGTEAFF. The CDR3 nucleotides are TGTGCCAGTAGTATAGATCCCGGGAAGGGCACTGAAGCTTTCTTT.

The V call is TRBV28, the J call TRBJ2-5; D might be TRBD1 (6 bases). V was pared by 8 bases and J by 4 bases, with 17 bases between. Per germline, CDR1 MDHEN and CDR2 SYDVKM. This CDR3 region has 14 residues. The CDR3, as DNA: TGTGCCAGCCGTCAGCAGGGGTCCACAGAGACCCAGTACTTC. It translates to CASRQQGSTETQYF.

The sample holds a few counts of this clone. The chain couples TRBV28 to TRBJ2-5; D is possibly TRBD1 or TRBD2 (6 bases each). The V end lost 5 bases, the J end lost 4 bases, and 23 bases lay between the germline ends. CDR1 and CDR2 from the germline V gene are MDHEN and SYDVKM. CDR3 length: 17 amino acids. The CDR3 DNA reads as TGTGCCAGCAGTCCCAAGGGCACGGGGGCCGTGCGAGAGACCCAGTACTTC. This translates into CASSPKGTGAVRETQYF.

This sequence joins TRBV24-1 and TRBJ2-2; D ambiguous. Germline V lookup: CDR1 KGHDR, CDR2 SFDVKD. The CDR3 covers 15 residues. The germline V and J ends were trimmed by 5 bases and 7 bases, with 16 bases remaining between them. The CDR3 is CATSAADRFGGELFF. DNA for the CDR3: TGTGCCACCAGTGCGGCAGATCGTTTTGGCGGGGAGCTGTTTTTT.